The present T cell receptor (beta chain) was sequenced within a study of identical twins. Findings and caveats of the study: High-abundance cord blood beta clonotypes had fewer insertions; memory repertoires showed none.

This clonotype was counted many times. Its specificity is unknown. TCRdb reprocessed the 5' RACE reads via MiXCR and lists one record per CDR3 protein. Altogether 350,000 or so distinct CDR3 sequences are present, 12% being singletons, with the ten largest covering just over 7%. CDR3 length: 13 residues. Between the trimmed V and J ends, which lost 4 bases and 4 bases, there was a span of 10 bases. Germline loops: CDR1 SGHDN, CDR2 FVKESK. These sequences were also reported in another study, on yellow fever vaccine responses in identical twins. This second study says: Convergence reportedly seemed to mark part of the twins' vaccine T cell response, with personalization marking the rest.

Sequencing was performed on CD8+ T cells sorted from blood. The V call is TRBV14, the J call TRBJ1-2; no reliable D call. The clonotype comes from a woman under 30 in good health. The CDR3 bases are TGTGCCAGCAGCCCGGGGTTTGGCTATGGCTACACCTTC. It translates to CASSPGFGYGYTF.